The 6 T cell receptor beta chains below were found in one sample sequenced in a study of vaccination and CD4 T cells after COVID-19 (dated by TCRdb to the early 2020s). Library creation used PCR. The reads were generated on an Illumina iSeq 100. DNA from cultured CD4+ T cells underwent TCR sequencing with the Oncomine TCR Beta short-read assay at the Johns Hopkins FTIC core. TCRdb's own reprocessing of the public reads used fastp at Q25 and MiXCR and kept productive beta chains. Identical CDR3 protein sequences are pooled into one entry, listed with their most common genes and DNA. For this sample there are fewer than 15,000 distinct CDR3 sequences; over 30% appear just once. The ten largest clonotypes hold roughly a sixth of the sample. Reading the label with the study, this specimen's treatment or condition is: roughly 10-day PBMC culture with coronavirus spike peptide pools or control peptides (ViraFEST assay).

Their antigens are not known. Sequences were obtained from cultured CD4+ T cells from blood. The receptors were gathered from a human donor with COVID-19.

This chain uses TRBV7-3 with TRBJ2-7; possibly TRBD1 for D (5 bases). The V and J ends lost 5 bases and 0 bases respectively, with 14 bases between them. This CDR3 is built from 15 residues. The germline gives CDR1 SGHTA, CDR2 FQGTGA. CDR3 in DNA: TGTGCCAGCAGCCCCCGACAGATTCGCTCCTACGAGCAGTACTTC. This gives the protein CASSPRQIRSYEQYF.

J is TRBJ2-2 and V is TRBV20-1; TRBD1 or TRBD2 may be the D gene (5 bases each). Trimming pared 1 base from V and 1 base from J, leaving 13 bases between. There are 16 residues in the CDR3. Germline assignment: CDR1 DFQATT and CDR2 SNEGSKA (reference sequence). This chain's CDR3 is CSARAPGRMNTGELFF. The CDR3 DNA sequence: TGCAGTGCTAGAGCACCGGGACGGATGAACACCGGGGAGCTGTTTTTT.

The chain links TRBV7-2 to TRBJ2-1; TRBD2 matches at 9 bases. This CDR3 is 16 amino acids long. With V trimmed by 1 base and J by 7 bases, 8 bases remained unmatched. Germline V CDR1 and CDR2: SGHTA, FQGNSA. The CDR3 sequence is CASSLGGGAVENEQFF. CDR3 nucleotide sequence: TGTGCCAGCAGCTTAGGCGGGGGGGCCGTTGAAAATGAGCAGTTCTTC.

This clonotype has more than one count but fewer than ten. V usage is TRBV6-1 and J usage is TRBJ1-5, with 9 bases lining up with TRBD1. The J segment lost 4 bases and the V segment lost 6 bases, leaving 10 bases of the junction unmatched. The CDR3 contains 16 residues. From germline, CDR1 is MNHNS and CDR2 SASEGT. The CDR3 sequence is CASRKGGQGFNQPQHF. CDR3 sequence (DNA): TGTGCCAGCAGAAAAGGGGGACAGGGCTTTAATCAGCCCCAGCATTTT.

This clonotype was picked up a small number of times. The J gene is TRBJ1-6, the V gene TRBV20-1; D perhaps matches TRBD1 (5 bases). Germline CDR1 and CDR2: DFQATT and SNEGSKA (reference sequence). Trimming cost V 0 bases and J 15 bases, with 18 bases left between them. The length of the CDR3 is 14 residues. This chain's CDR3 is CSARDGASMASLHF. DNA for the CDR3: TGCAGTGCTAGAGATGGGGCGTCCATGGCAAGCCTCCACTTT.

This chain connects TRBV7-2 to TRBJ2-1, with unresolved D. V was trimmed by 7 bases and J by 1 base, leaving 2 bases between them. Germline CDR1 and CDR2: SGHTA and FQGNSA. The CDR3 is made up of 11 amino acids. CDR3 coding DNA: TGTGCCAGCACTTCCTACAATGAGCAGTTCTTC. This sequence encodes CASTSYNEQFF.